This T cell receptor (beta chain) was profiled in a study of T cell clones after liver transplantation. Turning to the study itself: Samples came from ITN030ST, which attempted immunosuppression withdrawal within 2 years of liver transplantation. Apart from a few HCV-positive recipients, transplants were for non-autoimmune, non-viral reasons.

This CDR3 contains 15 residues. Germline V lookup: CDR1 SGDLS, CDR2 YYNGEE. Between the trimmed V and J ends, which lost 4 bases and 2 bases, there was a span of 13 bases. Sequencing used immunoSEQ multiplex PCR; TCRdb keeps in-frame clones, though not all of them. The sample yields about 75,000 clones, roughly 80% seen once. Points from the study as a whole: Conclusions were preliminary, with small, heterogeneous patient groups. Post-transplant, graft-donor-reactive CD4 TCRbeta sequences in blood dropped significantly in 5 of 8 subjects.

A remark on this clone: Antigen specificity is unknown.

This material consisted of CD4+ T cells from blood, taken roughly 50 months after liver transplant. The J gene is TRBJ2-1, the V gene TRBV9; D is uncertain. The clonotype originates from a human patient who received a liver transplant. Some of these T cells may belong to the graft donor. The CDR3 sequence is CASSQAPSPYNEQFF. In DNA form, the CDR3 reads TGTGCCAGCAGCCAGGCCCCGTCCCCCTACAATGAGCAGTTCTTC.